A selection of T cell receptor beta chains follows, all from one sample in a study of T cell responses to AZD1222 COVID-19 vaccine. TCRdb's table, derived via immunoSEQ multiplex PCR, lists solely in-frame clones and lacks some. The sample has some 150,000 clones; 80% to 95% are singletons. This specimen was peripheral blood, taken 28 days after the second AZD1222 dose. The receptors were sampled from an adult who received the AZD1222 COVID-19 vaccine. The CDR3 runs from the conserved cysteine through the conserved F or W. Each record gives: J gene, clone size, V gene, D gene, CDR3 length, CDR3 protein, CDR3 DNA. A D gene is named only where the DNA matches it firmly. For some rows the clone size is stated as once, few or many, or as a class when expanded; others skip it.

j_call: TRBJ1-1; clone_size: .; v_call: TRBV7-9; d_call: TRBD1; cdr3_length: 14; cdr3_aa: CASTGQGTNTEAFF; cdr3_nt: TGTGCCAGCACCGGACAGGGGACGAACACTGAAGCTTTCTTT
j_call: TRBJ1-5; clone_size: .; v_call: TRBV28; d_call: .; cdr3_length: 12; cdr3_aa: CASSLTAKPQHF; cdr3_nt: TGTGCCAGCAGTTTAACAGCGAAGCCCCAGCATTTT
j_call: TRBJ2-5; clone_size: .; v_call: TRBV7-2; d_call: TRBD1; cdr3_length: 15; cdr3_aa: CASSLSAGGRETQYF; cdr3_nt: TGTGCCAGCAGCTTATCGGCAGGGGGTAGGGAGACCCAGTACTTC
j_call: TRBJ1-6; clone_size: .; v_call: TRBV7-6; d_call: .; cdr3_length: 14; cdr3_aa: CASTGRVGNSPLHF; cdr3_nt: TGTGCCAGCACAGGCAGGGTAGGAAATTCACCCCTCCACTTT
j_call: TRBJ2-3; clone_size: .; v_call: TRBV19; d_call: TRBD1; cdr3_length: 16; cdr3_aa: CASSPWTGLGADTQYF; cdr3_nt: TGTGCCAGTAGCCCTTGGACAGGGCTTGGGGCAGATACGCAGTATTTT
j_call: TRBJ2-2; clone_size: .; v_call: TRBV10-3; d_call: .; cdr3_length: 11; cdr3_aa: CAISEPGELFF; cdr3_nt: TGTGCCATCAGTGAACCCGGGGAGCTGTTTTTT
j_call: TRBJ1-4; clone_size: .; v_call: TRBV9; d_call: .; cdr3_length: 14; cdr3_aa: CASSKGPPNEKLFF; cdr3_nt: TGTGCCAGCAGCAAGGGACCGCCTAATGAAAAACTGTTTTTT
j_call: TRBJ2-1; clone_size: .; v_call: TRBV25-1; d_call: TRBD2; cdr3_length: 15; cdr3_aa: CASSGWTSGYNEQFF; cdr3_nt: TGTGCCAGCAGTGGATGGACTAGCGGCTACAATGAGCAGTTCTTC
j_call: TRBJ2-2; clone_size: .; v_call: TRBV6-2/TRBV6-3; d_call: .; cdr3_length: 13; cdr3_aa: CASSYPGPQGLFF; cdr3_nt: TGTGCCAGCAGTTACCCCGGGCCGCAAGGGCTGTTTTTT
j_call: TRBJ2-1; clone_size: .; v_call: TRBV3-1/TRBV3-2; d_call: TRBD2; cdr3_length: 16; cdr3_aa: CASSQDGLAGVSEQFF; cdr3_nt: TGTGCCAGCAGCCAAGACGGGCTAGCGGGAGTGAGTGAGCAGTTCTTC
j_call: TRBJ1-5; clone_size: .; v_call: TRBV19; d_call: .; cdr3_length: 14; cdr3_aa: CASSLQVRNQPQHF; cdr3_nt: TGTGCCAGTAGCCTTCAGGTTCGCAATCAGCCCCAGCATTTT
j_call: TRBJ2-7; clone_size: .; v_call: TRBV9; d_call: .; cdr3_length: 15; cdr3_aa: CASSASGGSLNEQYF; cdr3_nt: TGTGCCAGCAGCGCCTCAGGAGGGAGCCTCAACGAGCAGTACTTC
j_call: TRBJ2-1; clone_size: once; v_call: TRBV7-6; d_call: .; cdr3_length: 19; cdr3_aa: CASSAMEPEFKTSYNEQFF; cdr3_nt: TGTGCCAGCAGCGCAATGGAGCCCGAATTTAAAACCTCCTACAATGAGCAGTTCTTC
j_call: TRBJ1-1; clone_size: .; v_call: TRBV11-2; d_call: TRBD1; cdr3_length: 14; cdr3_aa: CASSPDRLYTEAFF; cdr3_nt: TGTGCCAGCAGCCCGGACAGGCTTTACACTGAAGCTTTCTTT
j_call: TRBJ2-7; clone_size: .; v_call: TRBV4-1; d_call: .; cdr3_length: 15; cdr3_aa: CASSQGQGGTYEQYF; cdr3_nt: TGCGCCAGCAGCCAGGGTCAAGGGGGGACCTACGAGCAGTACTTC
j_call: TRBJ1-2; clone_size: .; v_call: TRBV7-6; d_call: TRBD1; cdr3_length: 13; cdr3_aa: CASSAGTGRGYTF; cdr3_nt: TGTGCCAGCAGCGCCGGGACAGGGAGAGGCTACACCTTC
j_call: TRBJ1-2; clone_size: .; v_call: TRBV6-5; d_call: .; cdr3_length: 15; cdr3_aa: CASSYSGGNRYGYTF; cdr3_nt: TGTGCCAGCAGTTACTCAGGGGGGAATCGCTATGGCTACACCTTC
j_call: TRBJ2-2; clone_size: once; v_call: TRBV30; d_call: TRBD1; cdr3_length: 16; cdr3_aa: CAWSVLWTGNTGELFF; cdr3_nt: TGTGCCTGGAGTGTACTATGGACAGGGAACACCGGGGAGCTGTTTTTT
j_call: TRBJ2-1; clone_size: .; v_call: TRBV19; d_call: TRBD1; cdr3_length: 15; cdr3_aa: CASSISRQGLDEQFF; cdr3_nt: TGTGCCAGTAGTATATCCCGACAGGGGCTCGATGAGCAGTTCTTC
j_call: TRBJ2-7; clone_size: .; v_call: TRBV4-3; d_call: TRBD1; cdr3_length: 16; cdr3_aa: CASSQEGWTGGYEQYF; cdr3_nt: TGCGCCAGCAGCCAAGAGGGCTGGACAGGGGGCTACGAGCAGTACTTC
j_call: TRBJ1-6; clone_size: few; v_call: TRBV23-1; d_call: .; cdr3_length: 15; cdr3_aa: CASRPTPKLNSPLHF; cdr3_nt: TGCGCCAGCAGACCCACCCCCAAGCTAAATTCACCCCTCCACTTT
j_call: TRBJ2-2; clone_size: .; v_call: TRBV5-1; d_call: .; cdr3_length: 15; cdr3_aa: CASSPSLDGTGELFF; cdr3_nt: TGCGCCAGCAGCCCTTCATTGGACGGTACCGGGGAGCTGTTTTTT
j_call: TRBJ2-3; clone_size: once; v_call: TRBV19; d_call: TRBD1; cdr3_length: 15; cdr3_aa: CASRQDRVRTDTQYF; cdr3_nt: TGTGCCAGTAGGCAAGACAGGGTTCGAACAGATACGCAGTATTTT
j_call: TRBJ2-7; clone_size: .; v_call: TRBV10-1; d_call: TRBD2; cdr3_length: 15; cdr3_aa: CASSRGTSGAYEQYF; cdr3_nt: TGCGCCAGCAGTCGTGGGACTAGCGGAGCCTACGAGCAATACTTC
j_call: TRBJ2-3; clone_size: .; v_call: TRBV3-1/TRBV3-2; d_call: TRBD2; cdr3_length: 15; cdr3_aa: CASSHISGSGDTQYF; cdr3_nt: TGTGCCAGCAGCCACATTAGCGGGAGTGGAGATACGCAGTATTTT
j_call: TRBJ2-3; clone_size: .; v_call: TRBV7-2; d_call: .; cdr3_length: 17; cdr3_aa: CASSLNPGTSYTDTQYF; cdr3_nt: TGTGCCAGCAGCTTAAACCCGGGGACCTCCTACACAGATACGCAGTATTTT
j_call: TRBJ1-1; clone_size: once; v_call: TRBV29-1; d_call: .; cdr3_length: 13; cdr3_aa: CSVALGQSTEAFF; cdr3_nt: TGCAGCGTTGCCCTTGGACAGTCCACTGAAGCTTTCTTT
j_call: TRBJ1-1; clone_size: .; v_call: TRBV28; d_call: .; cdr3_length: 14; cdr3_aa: CASSLSTGMTEAFF; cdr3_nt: TGTGCCAGCAGTTTATCGACAGGTATGACTGAAGCTTTCTTT
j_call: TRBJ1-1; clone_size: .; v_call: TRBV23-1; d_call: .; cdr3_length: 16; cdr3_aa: CASSLRRFQENTEAFF; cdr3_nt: TGCGCCAGCAGTCTAAGACGATTTCAGGAGAACACTGAAGCTTTCTTT
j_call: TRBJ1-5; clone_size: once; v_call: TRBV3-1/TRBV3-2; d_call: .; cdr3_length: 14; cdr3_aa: CASSQGTGGQPQHF; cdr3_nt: TGTGCCAGCAGCCAAGGGACGGGGGGTCAGCCCCAGCATTTT
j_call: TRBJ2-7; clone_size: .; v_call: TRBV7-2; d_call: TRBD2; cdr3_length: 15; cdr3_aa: CASSKTSGSSYEQYF; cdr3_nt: TGTGCCAGCAGCAAGACTAGCGGAAGCTCCTACGAGCAGTACTTC